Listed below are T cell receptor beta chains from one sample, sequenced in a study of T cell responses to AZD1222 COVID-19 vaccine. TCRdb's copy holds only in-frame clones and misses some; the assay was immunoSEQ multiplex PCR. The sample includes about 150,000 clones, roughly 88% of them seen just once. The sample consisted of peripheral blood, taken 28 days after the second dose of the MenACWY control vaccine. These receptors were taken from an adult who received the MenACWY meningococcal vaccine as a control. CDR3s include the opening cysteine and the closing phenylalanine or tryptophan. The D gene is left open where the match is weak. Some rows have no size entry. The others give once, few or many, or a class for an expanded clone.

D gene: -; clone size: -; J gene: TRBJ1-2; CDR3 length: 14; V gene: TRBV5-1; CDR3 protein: CASSSEGIVHGYTF; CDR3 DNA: TGCGCCAGCAGCTCGGAAGGGATCGTACATGGCTACACCTTC
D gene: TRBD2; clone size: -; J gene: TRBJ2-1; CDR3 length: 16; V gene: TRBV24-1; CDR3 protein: CATSDISGGLYNEQFF; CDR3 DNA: TGTGCCACCAGTGACATTAGCGGGGGTCTTTACAATGAGCAGTTCTTC
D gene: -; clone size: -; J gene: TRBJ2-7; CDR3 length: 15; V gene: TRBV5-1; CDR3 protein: CASSLWPQNSYEQYF; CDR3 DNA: TGCGCCAGCAGCTTGTGGCCGCAAAATTCCTACGAGCAGTACTTC
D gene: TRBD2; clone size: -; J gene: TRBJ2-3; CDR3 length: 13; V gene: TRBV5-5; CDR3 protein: CASAGDFTDTQYF; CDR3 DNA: TGTGCCAGCGCGGGGGACTTCACAGATACGCAGTATTTT
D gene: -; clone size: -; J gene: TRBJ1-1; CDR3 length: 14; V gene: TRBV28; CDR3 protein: CASSSSGLNTEAFF; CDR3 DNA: TGTGCCAGCAGTTCCTCCGGACTGAACACTGAAGCTTTCTTT
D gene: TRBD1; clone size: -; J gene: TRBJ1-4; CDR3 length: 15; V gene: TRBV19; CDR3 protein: CASSISWTGDEKLFF; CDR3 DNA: TGTGCCAGTAGTATCTCCTGGACAGGGGATGAAAAACTGTTTTTT
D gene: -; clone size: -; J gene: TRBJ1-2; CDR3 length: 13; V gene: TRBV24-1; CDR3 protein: CATSDGRFYGYTF; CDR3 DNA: TGTGCCACCAGTGATGGCAGATTCTATGGCTACACCTTC
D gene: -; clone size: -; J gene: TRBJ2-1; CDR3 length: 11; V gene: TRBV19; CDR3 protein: CASSIGIEQFF; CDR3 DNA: TGTGCCAGTAGTATCGGGATAGAGCAGTTCTTC
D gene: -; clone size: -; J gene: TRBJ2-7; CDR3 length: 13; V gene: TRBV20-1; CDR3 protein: CSASAGPLREQYF; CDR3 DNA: TGCAGTGCTAGTGCAGGGCCCCTACGGGAGCAGTACTTC
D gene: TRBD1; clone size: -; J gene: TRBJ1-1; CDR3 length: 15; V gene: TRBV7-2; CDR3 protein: CASSGSGTGGGEAFF; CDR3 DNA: TGTGCCAGCAGCGGTTCCGGGACAGGGGGGGGTGAAGCTTTCTTT
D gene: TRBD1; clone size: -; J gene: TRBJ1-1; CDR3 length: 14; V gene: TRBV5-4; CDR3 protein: CASSRGQPNTEAFF; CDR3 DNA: TGTGCCAGCAGCAGGGGACAGCCGAACACTGAAGCTTTCTTT
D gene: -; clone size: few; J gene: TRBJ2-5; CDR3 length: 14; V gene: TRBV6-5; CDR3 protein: CASSYSRGVETQYF; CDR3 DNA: TGTGCCAGCAGTTACTCAAGGGGTGTAGAGACCCAGTACTTC
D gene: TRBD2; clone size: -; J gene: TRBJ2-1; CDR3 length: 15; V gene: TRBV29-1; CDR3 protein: CSVVRLAPSHNEQFF; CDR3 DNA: TGCAGCGTTGTCAGACTAGCCCCCAGCCACAATGAGCAGTTCTTC
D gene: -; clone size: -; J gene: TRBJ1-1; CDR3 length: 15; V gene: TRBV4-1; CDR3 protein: CASSQVLRGATEAFF; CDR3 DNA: TGCGCCAGCAGCCAAGTTTTAAGGGGTGCTACTGAAGCTTTCTTT
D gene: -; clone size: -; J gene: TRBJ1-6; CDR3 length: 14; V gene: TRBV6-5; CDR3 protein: CASSYGERGSPLHF; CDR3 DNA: TGTGCCAGCAGTTACGGAGAGAGAGGATCACCCCTCCACTTT
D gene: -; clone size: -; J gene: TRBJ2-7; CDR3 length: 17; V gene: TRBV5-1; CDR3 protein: CASSGQGGFGGSYEQYF; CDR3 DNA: TGCGCCAGCAGCGGACAAGGAGGATTCGGGGGTTCCTACGAGCAGTACTTC
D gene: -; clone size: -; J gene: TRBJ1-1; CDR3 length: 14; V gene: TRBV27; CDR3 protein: CASSSLGQNTEAFF; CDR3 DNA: TGTGCCAGCAGTTCCCTAGGACAAAACACTGAAGCTTTCTTT
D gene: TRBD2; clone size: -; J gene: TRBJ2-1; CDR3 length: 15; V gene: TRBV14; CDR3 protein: CASSQVAGGINEQFF; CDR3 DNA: TGTGCCAGCAGCCAAGTCGCGGGAGGGATCAATGAGCAGTTCTTC
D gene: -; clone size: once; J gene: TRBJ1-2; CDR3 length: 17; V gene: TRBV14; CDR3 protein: CASSSSFTGRKDYGYTF; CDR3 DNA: TGTGCCAGCAGTTCCTCCTTCACAGGGAGGAAGGACTATGGCTACACCTTC
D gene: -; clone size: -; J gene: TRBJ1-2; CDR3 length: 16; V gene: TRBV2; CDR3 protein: CASSLTDRDSNYGYTF; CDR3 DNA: TGTGCCAGCTCCTTAACCGACAGAGACTCTAACTATGGCTACACCTTC
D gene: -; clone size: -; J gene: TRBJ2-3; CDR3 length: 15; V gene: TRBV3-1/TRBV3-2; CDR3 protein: CASSRRGGYTDTQYF; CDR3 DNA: TGTGCCAGCAGCCGCCGAGGGGGGTACACAGATACGCAGTATTTT
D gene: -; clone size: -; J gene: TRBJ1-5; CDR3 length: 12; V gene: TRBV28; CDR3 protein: CASRGSNQPQHF; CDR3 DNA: TGTGCCAGCAGGGGTAGCAATCAGCCCCAGCATTTT
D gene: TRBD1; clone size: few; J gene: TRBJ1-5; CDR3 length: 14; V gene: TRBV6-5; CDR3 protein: CATSTGALNQPQHF; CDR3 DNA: TGTGCCACCTCTACAGGGGCCCTCAATCAGCCCCAGCATTTT
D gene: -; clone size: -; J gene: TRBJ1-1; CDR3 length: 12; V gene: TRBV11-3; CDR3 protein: CASRVGGTEAFF; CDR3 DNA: TGTGCCAGCAGGGTGGGGGGCACTGAAGCTTTCTTT
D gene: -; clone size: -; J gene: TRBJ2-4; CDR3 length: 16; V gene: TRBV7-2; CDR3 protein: CASSASGTVAKNIQYF; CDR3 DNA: TGTGCCAGCAGCGCCTCGGGGACCGTAGCCAAAAACATTCAGTACTTC
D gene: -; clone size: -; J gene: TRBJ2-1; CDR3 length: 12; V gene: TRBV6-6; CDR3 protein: CASRYSGSVQFF; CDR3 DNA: TGTGCCAGCAGATACTCCGGGTCGGTGCAGTTCTTC
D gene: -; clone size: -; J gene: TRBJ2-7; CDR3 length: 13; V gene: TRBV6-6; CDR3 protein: CASTSRQVAEQYF; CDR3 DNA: TGTGCCAGCACCTCTCGACAGGTCGCCGAGCAGTACTTC
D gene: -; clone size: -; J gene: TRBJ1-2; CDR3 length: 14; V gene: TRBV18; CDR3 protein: CASSATGTDYGYTF; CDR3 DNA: TGTGCCAGCTCAGCAACCGGGACTGACTATGGCTACACCTTC
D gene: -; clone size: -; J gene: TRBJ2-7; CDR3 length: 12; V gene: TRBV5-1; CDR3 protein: CASSFDLYEQYF; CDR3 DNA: TGCGCCAGCAGCTTCGATCTCTACGAGCAGTACTTC
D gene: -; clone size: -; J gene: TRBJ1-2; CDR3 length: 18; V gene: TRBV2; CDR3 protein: CASSEVFLGQYFNYGYTF; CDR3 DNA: TGTGCCAGCAGTGAAGTTTTTTTAGGACAGTACTTTAACTATGGCTACACCTTC
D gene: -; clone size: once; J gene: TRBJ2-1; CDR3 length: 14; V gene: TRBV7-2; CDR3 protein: CASSLYQGTPLGFF; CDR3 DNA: TGTGCCAGCAGCTTATATCAGGGAACCCCGCTGGGGTTCTTC
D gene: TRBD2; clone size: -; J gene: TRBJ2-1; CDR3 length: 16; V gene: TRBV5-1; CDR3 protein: CASSLVSSGANNEQFF; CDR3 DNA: TGCGCCAGCAGCTTGGTTTCGAGCGGGGCGAACAATGAGCAGTTCTTC
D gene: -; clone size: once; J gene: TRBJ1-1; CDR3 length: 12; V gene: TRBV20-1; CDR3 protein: CSASGRRTEAFF; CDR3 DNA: TGCAGTGCTAGTGGCCGGCGGACTGAAGCTTTCTTT
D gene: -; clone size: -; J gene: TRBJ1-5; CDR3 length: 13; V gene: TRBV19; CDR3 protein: CASSIPPGQPQHF; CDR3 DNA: TGTGCCAGTAGTATCCCCCCGGGGCAGCCCCAGCATTTT
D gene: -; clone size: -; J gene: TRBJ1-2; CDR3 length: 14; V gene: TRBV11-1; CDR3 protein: CASSLSGTNYGYTF; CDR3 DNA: TGTGCCAGCAGCTTATCGGGCACTAACTATGGCTACACCTTC
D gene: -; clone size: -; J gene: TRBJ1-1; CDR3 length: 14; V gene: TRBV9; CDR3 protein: CASSAGGGDTEAFF; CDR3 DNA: TGTGCCAGCAGCGCCGGGGGCGGGGACACTGAAGCTTTCTTT
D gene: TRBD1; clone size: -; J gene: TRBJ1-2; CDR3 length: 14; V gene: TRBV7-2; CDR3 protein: CASTGGTGPYGYTF; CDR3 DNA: TGTGCCAGCACGGGGGGGACAGGGCCGTATGGCTACACCTTC
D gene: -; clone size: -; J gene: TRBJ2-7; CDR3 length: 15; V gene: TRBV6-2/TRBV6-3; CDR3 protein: CASSYQTSANYEQYF; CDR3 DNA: TGTGCCAGCAGTTACCAGACTAGTGCAAACTACGAGCAGTACTTC
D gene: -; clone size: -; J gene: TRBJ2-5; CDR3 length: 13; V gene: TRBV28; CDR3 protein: CASSFLGQETQYF; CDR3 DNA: TGTGCCAGCAGTTTTTTAGGTCAAGAGACCCAGTACTTC
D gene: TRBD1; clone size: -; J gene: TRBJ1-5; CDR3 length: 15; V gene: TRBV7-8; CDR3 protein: CASGQGRKSNQPQHF; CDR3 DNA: TGTGCCAGCGGACAGGGCAGGAAGAGCAATCAGCCCCAGCATTTT
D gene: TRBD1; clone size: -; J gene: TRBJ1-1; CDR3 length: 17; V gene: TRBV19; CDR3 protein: CATQEGQGALRNTEAFF; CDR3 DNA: TGTGCCACCCAAGAGGGACAGGGGGCTTTACGGAACACTGAAGCTTTCTTT
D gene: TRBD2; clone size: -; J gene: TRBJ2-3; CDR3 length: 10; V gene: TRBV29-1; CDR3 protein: CSVDSGVQYF; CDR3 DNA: TGCAGCGTTGACAGCGGGGTGCAGTATTTT